Shown below are 18 T cell receptor beta chains from a single sample sequenced in a study of blood T cell repertoires in COVID-19. Using immunoSEQ multiplex PCR, the repertoire was profiled, and TCRdb retains in-frame clones only, with some absent. The sample consists of more than 95,000 clones, 82% of them appearing once. Sequencing was performed on peripheral blood. These TCRs come from a man aged 80 or over with acute or convalescent COVID-19.

In its sample, this clone was seen many times. The chain combines TRBV12-3 or TRBV12-4 with TRBJ1-6; perhaps TRBD1 as D (5 bases). The V gene lost 4 bases and the J gene lost 7 bases, with 8 bases spanning the gap. CDR3 size: 13 residues. The CDR3 protein is CASSSGYNSPLHF. The CDR3 region has the DNA TGTGCCAGCAGTTCAGGGTACAATTCACCCCTCCACTTT.

This clone was counted once. The chain has TRBV5-4 and TRBJ2-2, with TRBD2 matching 11 bases. The germline V gene has CDR1 SGHNT and CDR2 YYREEE (reference sequence). After removal of 0 bases from V and 4 bases from J, the junction contained 14 bases not matched to a gene. The CDR3 totals 20 residues. DNA of the CDR3: TGTGCCAGCAGCTTGGTAAATCTTGGACTAGCGGGCAAGGGCACCGGGGAGCTGTTTTTT. Translated: CASSLVNLGLAGKGTGELFF.

This clone has a single count. V is TRBV2 and J is TRBJ2-7; 8 bases agree with TRBD2. With 0 bases clipped from V and 7 bases from J, the junction kept 8 bases outside the gene matches. This CDR3 region has 15 residues. CDR1 is SNHLY, CDR2 FYNNEI, per germline. In nucleotides, the CDR3 is TGTGCCAGCAGTGAAGCTTTAGCGGGAAGTGGTGAGCAGTACTTC. This encodes CASSEALAGSGEQYF.

The chain links TRBV19 to TRBJ1-1; 8 nucleotides line up with TRBD1. Per germline, CDR1 LNHDA and CDR2 SQIVND (reference sequence). The J segment lost 1 base and the V segment lost 5 bases, leaving 12 bases of the junction unmatched. CDR3 size: 17 residues. In nucleotides, the CDR3 is TGTGCCAGTAGTTCCATCCGGGACAGGAGGGGGAACACTGAAGCTTTCTTT. Residues: CASSSIRDRRGNTEAFF.

The chain combines TRBV11-2 with TRBJ1-5; 12 nucleotides match TRBD1. Looked up from germline, CDR1 is SGHAT and CDR2 is FQNNGV. Trimming took 6 bases from V and 6 from J; bases not matched to a gene: 9. The CDR3 sequence is 16 residues long. The CDR3: CASRPGQGALSQPQHF. Here the CDR3 DNA reads TGTGCCAGCAGGCCGGGACAGGGGGCTTTATCTCAGCCCCAGCATTTT.

This clone was detected a few times. One end of the junction fails to match germline, which may point to a read error. The rearrangement joins TRBV7-7 to TRBJ2-5; D may be TRBD1 (5 bases). This CDR3 region has 16 residues. Germline CDR1 reads SSHAT; CDR2 reads FNYEAQ (reference sequence). The CDR3 DNA is TGTGCTAGCAGCCTCATATCGGGCGCCGCAGGGGAGACCCAGTACTTC. This translates into CASSLISGAAGETQYF.

The CDR3, as DNA: TGTGCCAGCAGAGGATCCCTGGGGGGAGGGGGAGAGACCCAGTACTTC. It yields the protein CASRGSLGGGGETQYF. The chain recombines TRBV2 with TRBJ2-5, with D possibly TRBD2 on 7 matching bases. V lost 6 bases, J lost 4 bases, and 21 bases lay in between. The germline gives CDR1 SNHLY, CDR2 FYNNEI. The CDR3 covers 16 residues.

The V gene is TRBV7-9, the J gene TRBJ2-6; TRBD1 matches at 8 bases. Germline-derived CDR1 and CDR2 are SEHNR and FQNEAQ (reference sequence). V dropped 5 bases and J dropped 0; count of bases not matched to a gene: 9. The CDR3 has 18 residues. CDR3 sequence: CASSLGTGSLSGANVLTF. Written as DNA, the CDR3 is TGTGCCAGCAGCCTCGGGACAGGCTCCCTCTCTGGGGCCAACGTCCTGACTTTC.

This sequence joins TRBV5-1 and TRBJ2-7; 11 bases are shared with TRBD2. This CDR3 spans 14 amino acids. V lost 4 bases and J lost 5; bases outside the gene matches: 5. Looked up from germline, CDR1 is SGHRS and CDR2 is YFSETQ. The CDR3 loop reads CASSLSGRGNEQYF. CDR3 nucleotide sequence: TGCGCCAGCAGCCTTAGCGGGAGGGGGAACGAGCAGTACTTC. The entire variable domain, with the rest obtained from reference TRBV5-1 and TRBJ2-7, is as follows: KAGVTQTPRYLIKTRGQQVTLSCSPISGHRSVSWYQQTPGQGLQFLFEYFSETQRNKGNFPGRFSGRQFSNSRSEMNVSTLELGDSALYLCASSLSGRGNEQYFGPGTRLTVT.

The chain joins TRBV19 to TRBJ1-3, with D unresolved. The V gene's germline CDR1 is LNHDA and CDR2 SQIVND (reference sequence). This CDR3 contains 13 residues. Trimming pared 7 bases from V and 4 bases from J, leaving 11 bases between. In DNA, the CDR3 is TGTGCCAGTACCTCCGACTCAGGAAACACCATATATTTT. The encoded protein is CASTSDSGNTIYF.

The genes are TRBV19 and TRBJ2-6; a possible D gene is TRBD2 (5 bases). The CDR3 runs to 16 residues. CDR1 and CDR2 (germline): LNHDA, SQIVND (reference sequence). The V and J ends lost 1 base and 2 bases respectively, with 9 bases between them. This CDR3 is CASSIAAGTGANVLTF. The CDR3 bases are TGTGCCAGTAGTATAGCCGCCGGGACTGGGGCCAACGTCCTGACTTTC.

The CDR3 DNA reads TGCGCCAGCAGCCAAGATGGGAACAGGGGTGGGCAGCCCCAGCATTTT. Protein sequence: CASSQDGNRGGQPQHF. The V call is TRBV4-3, the J call TRBJ1-5; 7 bases agree with TRBD1. Germline V lookup: CDR1 LGHNA, CDR2 YSLEER. V trimming: 0 bases; J trimming: 7 bases; junction bases outside the gene matches: 9. This CDR3 comprises 16 residues.

In its sample, this clone was seen a few times. V and J are TRBV24-1 and TRBJ1-3; unclear D gene. Trimming stripped 3 bases from V and 0 bases from J, with 11 bases between. In germline, CDR1 is KGHDR, CDR2 SFDVKD. The CDR3 totals 16 residues. The CDR3 spells CATSDPDGNSGNTIYF. The CDR3 DNA follows: TGTGCCACCAGTGATCCAGACGGGAACTCTGGAAACACCATATATTTT.

This clone was detected only a few times. V gene TRBV7-8 combines with J gene TRBJ1-6, with 7 bases identical to TRBD1. Germline loops: CDR1 SGHVS, CDR2 FQNEAQ. The ends lost 4 bases at V and 4 bases at J; junction bases unmatched: 7. The CDR3 sequence is 16 residues long. The CDR3 is CASSSRDSIYNSPLHF. The DNA for the CDR3 is TGTGCCAGCAGCTCCCGGGACAGTATTTATAATTCACCCCTCCACTTT.

The V call is TRBV10-3, the J call TRBJ1-1; D might be TRBD1 (5 bases). Germline CDR1 is ENHRY and CDR2 is SYGVKD. Between the trimmed V and J ends, which lost 2 bases and 11 bases, there was a span of 9 bases. The CDR3 is 11 amino acids. The DNA for the CDR3 is TGTGCCATCAGTGAGGGACAAGGGGCTTTCTTT. It encodes CAISEGQGAFF.

The sample holds one count of this clone. For the CDR3, the DNA is TGCAGTGCTCAGACTGCCACCTTC. Amino acids: CSAQTATF. The genes are TRBV20-1 and TRBJ1-2; D ambiguous. Trimming stripped 5 bases from V and 13 bases from J, with 8 bases between. The CDR3 consists of 8 residues. From germline, CDR1 is DFQATT and CDR2 SNEGSKA (reference sequence).

This clone has more than one count but fewer than ten. The V and J genes are TRBV27 and TRBJ2-3; the match to TRBD2 covers 10 bases. Per germline, CDR1 MNHEY and CDR2 SMNVEV (reference sequence). Germline trimming cut 2 bases from V and 2 bases from J; bases unmatched to any gene: 10. The CDR3 covers 18 residues. In DNA, the CDR3 is TGTGCCAGCAGTTTAAGCGGGGGGGGCACCTTATTCACAGATACGCAGTATTTT. Amino acid sequence: CASSLSGGGTLFTDTQYF.

The chain links TRBV19 to TRBJ2-5, with 7 bases lining up with TRBD1. V gave up 10 bases and J gave up 9 bases; unmatched junction bases: 11. The CDR3 is made up of 12 amino acids. Germline V gene lookup returns CDR1 LNHDA and CDR2 SQIVND (reference sequence). The CDR3 loop is CATGQGDLAQYF. The CDR3 DNA reads TGTGCCACAGGGCAGGGGGATCTCGCCCAGTACTTC.